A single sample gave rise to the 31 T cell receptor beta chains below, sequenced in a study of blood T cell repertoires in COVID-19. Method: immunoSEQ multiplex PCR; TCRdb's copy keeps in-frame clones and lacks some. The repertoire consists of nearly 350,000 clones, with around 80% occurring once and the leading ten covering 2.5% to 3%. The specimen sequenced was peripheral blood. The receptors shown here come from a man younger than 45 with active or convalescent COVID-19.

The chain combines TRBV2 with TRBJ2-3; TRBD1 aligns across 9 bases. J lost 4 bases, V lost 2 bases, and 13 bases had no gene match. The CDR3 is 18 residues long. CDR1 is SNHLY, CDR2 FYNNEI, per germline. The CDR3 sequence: CASSEYQGGQGWADTQYF. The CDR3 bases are TGTGCCAGCAGTGAATATCAAGGGGGACAGGGCTGGGCAGATACGCAGTATTTT.

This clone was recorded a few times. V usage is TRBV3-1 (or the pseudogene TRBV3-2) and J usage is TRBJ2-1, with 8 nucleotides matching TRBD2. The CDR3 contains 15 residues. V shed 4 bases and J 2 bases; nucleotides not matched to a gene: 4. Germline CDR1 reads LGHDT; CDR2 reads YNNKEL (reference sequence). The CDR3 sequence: CASSRGGRTYNEQFF. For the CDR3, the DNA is TGTGCCAGCAGCCGGGGCGGGAGGACCTACAATGAGCAGTTCTTC.

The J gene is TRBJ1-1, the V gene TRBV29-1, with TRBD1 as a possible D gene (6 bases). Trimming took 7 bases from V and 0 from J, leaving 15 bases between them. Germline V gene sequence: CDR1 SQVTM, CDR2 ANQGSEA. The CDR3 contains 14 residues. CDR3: CSANSGTLNTEAFF. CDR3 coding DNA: TGCAGCGCAAACTCCGGGACACTGAACACTGAAGCTTTCTTT.

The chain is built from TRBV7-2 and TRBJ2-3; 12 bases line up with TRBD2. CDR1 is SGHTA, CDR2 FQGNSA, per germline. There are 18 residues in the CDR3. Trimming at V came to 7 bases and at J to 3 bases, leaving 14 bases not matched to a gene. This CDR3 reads CASNGGLAGLRWTDTQYF. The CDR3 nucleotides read TGTGCCAGCAACGGGGGACTAGCGGGCTTGCGTTGGACAGATACGCAGTATTTT.

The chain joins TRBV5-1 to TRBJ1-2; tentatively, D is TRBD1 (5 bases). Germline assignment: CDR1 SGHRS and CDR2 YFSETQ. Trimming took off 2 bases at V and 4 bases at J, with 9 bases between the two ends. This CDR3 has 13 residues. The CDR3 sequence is CASSFAGIYGYTF. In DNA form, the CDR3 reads TGCGCCAGCAGCTTCGCAGGGATCTATGGCTACACCTTC. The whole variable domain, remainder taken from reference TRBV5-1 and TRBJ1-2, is KAGVTQTPRYLIKTRGQQVTLSCSPISGHRSVSWYQQTPGQGLQFLFEYFSETQRNKGNFPGRFSGRQFSNSRSEMNVSTLELGDSALYLCASSFAGIYGYTFGSGTRLTVV.

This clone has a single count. The CDR3 region has the DNA TGCGCCAGCAGCCGAACGATGTTAGAGTACACCGGGGAGCTGTTTTTT. Protein product: CASSRTMLEYTGELFF. The gene calls are TRBV5-1 and TRBJ2-2; D is uncertain. V lost 4 bases, J lost 3 bases, and 16 bases lay in between. Germline V gene sequence: CDR1 SGHRS, CDR2 YFSETQ. The CDR3 consists of 16 residues.

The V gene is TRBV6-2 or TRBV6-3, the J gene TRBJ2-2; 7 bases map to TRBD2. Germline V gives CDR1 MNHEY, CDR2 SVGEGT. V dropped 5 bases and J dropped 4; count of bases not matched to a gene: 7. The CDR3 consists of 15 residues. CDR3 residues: CASSRGGSATGELFF. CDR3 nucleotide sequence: TGTGCCAGCAGTCGCGGCGGGAGTGCCACCGGGGAGCTGTTTTTT.

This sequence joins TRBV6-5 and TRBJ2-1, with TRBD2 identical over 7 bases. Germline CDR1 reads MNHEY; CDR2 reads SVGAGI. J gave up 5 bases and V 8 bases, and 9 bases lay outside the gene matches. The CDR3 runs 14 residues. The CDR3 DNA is TGTGCCAGCTCAGGAGCGGGGTTGAACAATGAGCAGTTCTTC. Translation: CASSGAGLNNEQFF.

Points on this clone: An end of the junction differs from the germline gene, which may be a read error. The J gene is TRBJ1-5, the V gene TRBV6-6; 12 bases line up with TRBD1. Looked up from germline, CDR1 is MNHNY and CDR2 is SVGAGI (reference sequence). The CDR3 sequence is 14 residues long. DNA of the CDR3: TGTGCCAGCAGTACCGGGACAGGGGGCCGCCACTTGTCTTTT. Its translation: CASSTGTGGRHLSF.

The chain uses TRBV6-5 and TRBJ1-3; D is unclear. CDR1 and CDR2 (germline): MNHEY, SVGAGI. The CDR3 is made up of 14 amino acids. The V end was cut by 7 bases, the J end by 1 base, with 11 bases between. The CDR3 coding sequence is TGTGCCAGCAACTCGCTTAGATCTGGAAACACCATATATTTT. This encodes CASNSLRSGNTIYF.

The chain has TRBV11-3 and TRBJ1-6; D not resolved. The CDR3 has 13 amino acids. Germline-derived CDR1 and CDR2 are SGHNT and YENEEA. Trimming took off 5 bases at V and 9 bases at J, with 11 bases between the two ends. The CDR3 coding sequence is TGTGCCAGCAGCCCAGGTTCGGTTTCACCCCTCCACTTT. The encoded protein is CASSPGSVSPLHF. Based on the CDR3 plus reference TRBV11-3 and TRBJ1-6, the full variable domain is EAGVVQSPRYKIIEKKQPVAFWCNPISGHNTLYWYLQNLGQGPELLIRYENEEAVDDSQLPKDRFSAERLKGVDSTLKIQPAELGDSAVYLCASSPGSVSPLHFGNGTRLTVT.

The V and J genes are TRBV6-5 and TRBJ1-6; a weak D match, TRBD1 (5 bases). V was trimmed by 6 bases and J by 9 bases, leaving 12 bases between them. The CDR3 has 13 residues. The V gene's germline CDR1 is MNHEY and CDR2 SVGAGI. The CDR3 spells CASRGRGSSPLHF. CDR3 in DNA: TGTGCCAGCAGGGGAAGGGGTTCTTCACCCCTCCACTTT.

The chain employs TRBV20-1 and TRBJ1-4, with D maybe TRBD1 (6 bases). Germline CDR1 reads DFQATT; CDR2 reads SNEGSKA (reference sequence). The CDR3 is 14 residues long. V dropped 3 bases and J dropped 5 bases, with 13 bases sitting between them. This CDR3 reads CSASTGHGNEKLFF. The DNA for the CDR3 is TGCAGTGCTAGTACAGGGCATGGGAATGAAAAACTGTTTTTT.

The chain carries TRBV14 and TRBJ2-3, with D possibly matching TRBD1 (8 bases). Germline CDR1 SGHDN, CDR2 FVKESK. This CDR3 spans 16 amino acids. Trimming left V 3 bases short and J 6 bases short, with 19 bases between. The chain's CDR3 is CASSQEQGGSLDTQYF. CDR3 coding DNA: TGTGCCAGCAGCCAGGAACAGGGGGGGTCGTTGGATACGCAGTATTTT.

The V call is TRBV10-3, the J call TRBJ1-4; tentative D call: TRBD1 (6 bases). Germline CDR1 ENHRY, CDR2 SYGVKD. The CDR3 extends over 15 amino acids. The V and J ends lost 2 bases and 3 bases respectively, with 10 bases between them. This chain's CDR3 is CAISETGIPNEKLFF. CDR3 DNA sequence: TGTGCCATCAGTGAGACAGGGATACCTAATGAAAAACTGTTTTTT.

CDR3 bases: TGTGCCAGCAGCTCCGGAGAGGAGGGGAGAAGCTCCTATAATTCACCCCTCCACTTT. It codes for CASSSGEEGRSSYNSPLHF. The gene calls are TRBV21-1 and TRBJ1-6. TRBV21-1 is marked as a pseudogene. The CDR3 sequence is 19 residues long.

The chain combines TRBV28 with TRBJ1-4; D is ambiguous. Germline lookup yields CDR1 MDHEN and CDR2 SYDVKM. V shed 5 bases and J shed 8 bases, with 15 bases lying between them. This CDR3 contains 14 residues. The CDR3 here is CASSRRGSPEKLFF. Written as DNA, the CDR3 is TGTGCCAGCAGTCGTCGAGGCAGCCCAGAAAAACTGTTTTTT.

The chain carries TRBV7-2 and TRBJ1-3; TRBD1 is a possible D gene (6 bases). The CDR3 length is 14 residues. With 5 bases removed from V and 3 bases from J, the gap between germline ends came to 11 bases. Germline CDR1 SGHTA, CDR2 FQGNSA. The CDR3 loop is CASSPQGFGNTIYF. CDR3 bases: TGTGCCAGCAGCCCACAGGGATTTGGAAACACCATATATTTT.

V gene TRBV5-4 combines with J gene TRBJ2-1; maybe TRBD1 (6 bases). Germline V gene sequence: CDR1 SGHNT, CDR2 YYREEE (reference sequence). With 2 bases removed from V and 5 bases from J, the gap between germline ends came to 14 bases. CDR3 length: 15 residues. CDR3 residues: CASSLDSGVHNEQFF. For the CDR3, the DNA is TGTGCCAGCAGCTTAGACTCAGGGGTGCACAATGAGCAGTTCTTC. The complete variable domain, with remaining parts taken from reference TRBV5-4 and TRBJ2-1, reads ETGVTQSPTHLIKTRGQQVTLRCSSQSGHNTVSWYQQALGQGPQFIFQYYREEENGRGNFPPRFSGLQFPNYSSELNVNALELDDSALYLCASSLDSGVHNEQFFGPGTRLTVL.

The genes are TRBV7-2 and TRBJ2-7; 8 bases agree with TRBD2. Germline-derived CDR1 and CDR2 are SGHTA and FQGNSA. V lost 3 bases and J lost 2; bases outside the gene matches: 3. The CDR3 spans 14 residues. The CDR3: CASSFIAGTYEQYF. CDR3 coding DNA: TGTGCCAGCAGCTTTATAGCGGGAACCTACGAGCAGTACTTC.

CDR3 sequence: CASSPLSGSYEQYF. The CDR3, as DNA: TGTGCCAGCAGCCCCCTTAGCGGCTCCTACGAGCAGTACTTC. The chain combines TRBV3-1 (or the pseudogene TRBV3-2) with TRBJ2-7; D possibly corresponds to TRBD2 (6 bases). The CDR3 length is 14 residues. Germline CDR1 reads LGHDT; CDR2 reads YNNKEL (reference sequence). V was cut by 4 bases and J by 0 bases, with 10 bases left in between.

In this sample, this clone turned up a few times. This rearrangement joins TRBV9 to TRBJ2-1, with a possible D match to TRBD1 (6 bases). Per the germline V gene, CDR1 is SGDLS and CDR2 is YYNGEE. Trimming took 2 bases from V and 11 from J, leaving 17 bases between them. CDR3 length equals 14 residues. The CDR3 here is CASSVEQGSRKQFF. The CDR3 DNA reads TGTGCCAGCAGCGTTGAACAGGGCTCTAGGAAGCAGTTCTTC.

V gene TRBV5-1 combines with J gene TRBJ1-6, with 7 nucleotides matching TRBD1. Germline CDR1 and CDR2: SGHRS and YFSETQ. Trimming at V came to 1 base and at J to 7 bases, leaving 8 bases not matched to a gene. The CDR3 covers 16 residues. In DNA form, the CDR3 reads TGCGCCAGCAGCTTGTATTTCCGGGACAGAAATTCACCCCTCCACTTT. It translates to CASSLYFRDRNSPLHF.

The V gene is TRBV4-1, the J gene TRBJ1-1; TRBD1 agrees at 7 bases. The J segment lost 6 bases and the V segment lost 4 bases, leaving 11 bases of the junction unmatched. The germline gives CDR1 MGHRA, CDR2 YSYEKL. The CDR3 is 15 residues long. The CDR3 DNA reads TGCGCCAGCAGCCTAACCCGACAGGGACTCTCTGAAGCTTTCTTT. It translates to CASSLTRQGLSEAFF.

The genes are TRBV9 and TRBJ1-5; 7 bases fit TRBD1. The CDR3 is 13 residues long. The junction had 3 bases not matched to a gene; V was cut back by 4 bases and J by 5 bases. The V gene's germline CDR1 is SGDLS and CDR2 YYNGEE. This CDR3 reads CASSRTGHQPQHF. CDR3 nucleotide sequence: TGTGCCAGCAGCCGGACAGGCCATCAGCCCCAGCATTTT.

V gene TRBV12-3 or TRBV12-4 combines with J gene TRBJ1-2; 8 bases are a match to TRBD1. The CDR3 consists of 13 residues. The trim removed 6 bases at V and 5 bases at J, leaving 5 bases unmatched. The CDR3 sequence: CASSRQGSYGYTF. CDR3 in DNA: TGTGCCAGCAGCCGACAGGGGAGTTATGGCTACACCTTC.

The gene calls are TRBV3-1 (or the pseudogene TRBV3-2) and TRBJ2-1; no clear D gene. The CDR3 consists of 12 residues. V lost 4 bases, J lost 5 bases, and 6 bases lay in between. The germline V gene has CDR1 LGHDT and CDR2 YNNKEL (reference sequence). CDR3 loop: CASSLRNNEQFF. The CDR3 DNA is TGTGCCAGCAGCCTGAGAAACAATGAGCAGTTCTTC.

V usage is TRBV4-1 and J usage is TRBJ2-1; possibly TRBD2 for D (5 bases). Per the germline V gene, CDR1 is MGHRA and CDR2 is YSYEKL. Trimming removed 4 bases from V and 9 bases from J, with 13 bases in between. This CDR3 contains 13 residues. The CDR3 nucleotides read TGCGCCAGCAGCCTCCCAAAGGAGGCTGAGCAGTTCTTC. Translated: CASSLPKEAEQFF.

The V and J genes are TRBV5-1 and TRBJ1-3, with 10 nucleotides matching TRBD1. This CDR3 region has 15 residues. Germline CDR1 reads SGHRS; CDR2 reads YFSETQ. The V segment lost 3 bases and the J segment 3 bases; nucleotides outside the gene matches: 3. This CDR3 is CASSSDRGLGNTIYF. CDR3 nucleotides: TGCGCCAGCAGCTCTGACAGGGGGCTTGGAAACACCATATATTTT. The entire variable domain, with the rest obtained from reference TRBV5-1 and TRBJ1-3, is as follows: KAGVTQTPRYLIKTRGQQVTLSCSPISGHRSVSWYQQTPGQGLQFLFEYFSETQRNKGNFPGRFSGRQFSNSRSEMNVSTLELGDSALYLCASSSDRGLGNTIYFGEGSWLTVV.

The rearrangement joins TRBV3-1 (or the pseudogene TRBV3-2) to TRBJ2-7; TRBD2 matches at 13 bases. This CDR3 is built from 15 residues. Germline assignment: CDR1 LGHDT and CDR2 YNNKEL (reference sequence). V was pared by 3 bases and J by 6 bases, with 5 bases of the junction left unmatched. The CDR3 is CASSQPTSGRSEQYF. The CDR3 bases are TGTGCCAGCAGCCAGCCGACTAGCGGGAGGAGCGAGCAGTACTTC.

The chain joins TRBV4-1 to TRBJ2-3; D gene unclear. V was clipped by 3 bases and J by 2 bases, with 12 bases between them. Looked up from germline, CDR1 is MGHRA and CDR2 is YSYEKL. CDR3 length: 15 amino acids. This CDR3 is CASSHRAHNTDTQYF. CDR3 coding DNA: TGCGCCAGCAGCCATCGAGCGCACAACACAGATACGCAGTATTTT.